This TCR beta chain derives from a study of T cells after posttransplantation cyclophosphamide. Here immunoSEQ multiplex PCR was the method, and the copy in TCRdb shows in-frame clones only, minus some. Sampling found 20,000 to 25,000 clones, none seen once. This clone occurred a few times. Its target is unknown. Notes on the study in general: After PTCy, TRB diversity resembled that of CNI/methotrexate controls. Later blood repertoires were often dominated by clones from the donor CD8+ memory compartment.

The sequenced material came from PBMCs. The TCR sequence derives from a woman aged 50 to 60 in good health, CMV-negative, and a related stem cell transplant donor.

The CDR3 DNA is TGTGCCAGCAGCCCCCGGGGGATGACAGGGAACTCACCCCTCCACTTT. Translating gives CASSPRGMTGNSPLHF. The chain joins TRBV7-9 to TRBJ1-6; 7 nucleotides line up with TRBD1. The ends lost 5 bases at V and 10 bases at J; junction bases unmatched: 14. This CDR3 has 16 residues. Germline V CDR1 and CDR2: SEHNR, FQNEAQ (reference sequence).